This TCR beta chain was identified in a study of OX40 agonist ivuxolimab in advanced cancers. Regarding the research as a whole: Ivuxolimab was a fully human IgG2 agonistic monoclonal antibody targeting the costimulatory receptor OX40 (CD134). In the dose-escalation cohort, around 80% of patients were male, and the mean age was 60 years with a range of roughly 23 to 79. The monotherapy dose-escalation portion (N ≈ 50 patients) of the phase I ivuxolimab trial is reported in the paper. Prior anti-PD-1, anti-PD-L1 or anti-CTLA-4 therapy was permitted, and checkpoint inhibitors had been received by about 36% of dose-escalation patients. Partial responses occurred in three dose-escalation patients, of whom one had hepatocellular carcinoma and two had cutaneous melanoma. Of the roughly 50 dose-escalation patients, hepatocellular carcinoma was present in 19, melanoma in approximately 15, renal cell carcinoma in 9 and head and neck cancer in 9. Intravenous ivuxolimab was administered to patients every 2 weeks at six dose levels: 0.01, 0.1, 0.3, 1.5, 3 and 10 mg/kg. The point of sequencing TCRbeta in the periphery was to test whether ivuxolimab changed TCR sequence diversity and drove clonal T-cell expansion. Points the paper makes about the study in general: Antigen specificity was not determined for the clonally expanded peripheral T cells. After ivuxolimab, CD8+ T cells had more expanded clones than CD4+ T cells on average. At doses of 0.1 to 3.0 mg/kg, clonal expansion of both CD4+ and CD8+ blood T cells was observed from baseline to week 6. Low levels of normalized T-cell clonal expansion were also seen in some patients who did not respond. Partial responders in the 0.1-3.0 mg/kg groups had among the lowest normalized peripheral clonal expansion, especially among CD8+ T cells.

To sequence the TCRbeta CDR3 region, genomic DNA was isolated from the sorted cells. The immunoSEQ Assay was used to sequence the TCRbeta CDR3 regions. Sourced from immuneACCESS, this table was stored by TCRdb with only in-frame sequences that have V and J called. A share of the clones is absent; for the studies checked, an unresolved V gene accounts for under half, and the remainder has no known explanation. This sample lists around 66,000 clones; roughly 80% were detected once. The leading ten clones occupy 6.5% to 7.5% of the sample. On this clone itself: Its antigen remains undetermined. Per-base qualities were not stored, and no clone one base away is much larger.

V and J are truncated by 2 bases and 0 bases respectively, leaving an intervening sequence of 12 bases. Sequences SEHNR (CDR1) and FQNEAQ (CDR2) are obtained from the germline V gene (reference sequence). The CDR3 starts with the cysteine, ends with the phenylalanine, and has 16 residues. CDR3 DNA is the only sequence kept; it has 48 bases, read in frame from the first base. The trial excluded patients who had a history of autoimmune disease or were on systemic immunosuppression. Peripheral blood for TCR sequencing was collected from all dose cohorts at baseline, on cycle 4 day 1, and on cycle 7 day 1. The samples were taken from a phase I, first-in-human, multicenter, open-label dose-escalation trial of ivuxolimab. The trial enrolled adults with locally advanced or metastatic head and neck squamous cell, hepatocellular, melanoma or renal cell carcinoma. Before TCR sequencing, CD4+ T cells and CD8+ T cells from peripheral blood were sorted into separate populations.

This receptor chain uses TRBV7-9 and TRBJ2-3, with a tentative D gene TRBD2 over 6 matching bases. The source was CD4+ or CD8+ T cells sorted from blood, collected in a trial of the OX40 agonist ivuxolimab. The sequence was collected from an adult with an advanced solid tumor such as melanoma, head and neck, liver or kidney cancer. The CDR3 reads as follows: CASSLRGLTSTDTQYF. The DNA is as follows: TGTGCCAGCAGCTTAAGGGGACTCACTAGCACAGATACGCAGTATTTT.